The table lists the clone carrying this T cell receptor beta chain with a few counts. The CDR3 sequence is 13 residues long. Trimming shortened V by 3 bases and J by 9 bases, and 11 bases separated the two germline ends. CDR1 is KGHSH and CDR2 is LQKENI in the germline V gene. These data come from a study of cytomegalovirus exposure and HLA in healthy donors. Both 60 Vbeta primers and 13 Jbeta primers went into the PCR. Some clones are missing from TCRdb's copy, which holds only in-frame ones; the method was immunoSEQ multiplex PCR. The repertoire holds about 180,000 clones, with 75% to 85% as singletons.

This chain joins TRBV18 and TRBJ2-2; no definite D call. The receptor comes from a man younger than 35 in good health and CMV-seronegative. The material sequenced was PBMCs. The CDR3 protein is CASSPNGYRELFF. CDR3 DNA sequence: TGTGCCAGCTCACCCAACGGGTACCGGGAGCTGTTTTTT.